The source of this T cell receptor beta chain is a study of cytomegalovirus exposure and HLA in healthy donors. The PCR contained 60 Vbeta and 13 Jbeta primers. The table came from immunoSEQ multiplex PCR; TCRdb's copy has only in-frame clones and leaves some out. The sample holds around 67,000 clones, 55% to 65% seen once. The sequencing input was PBMCs. The origin of this receptor is a woman in her 50s in good health and CMV-seronegative.

CDR3 residues: CASTKTGGLEQYF. The CDR3 DNA sequence: TGTGCCAGCACCAAGACAGGGGGGTTGGAGCAGTACTTC. J is TRBJ2-7 and V is TRBV6-5; 9 positions match TRBD1. J was trimmed by 7 bases and V by 7 bases; bases with no gene match: 8. CDR1 MNHEY and CDR2 SVGAGI come from the germline V gene. The CDR3 loop spans 13 amino acids.